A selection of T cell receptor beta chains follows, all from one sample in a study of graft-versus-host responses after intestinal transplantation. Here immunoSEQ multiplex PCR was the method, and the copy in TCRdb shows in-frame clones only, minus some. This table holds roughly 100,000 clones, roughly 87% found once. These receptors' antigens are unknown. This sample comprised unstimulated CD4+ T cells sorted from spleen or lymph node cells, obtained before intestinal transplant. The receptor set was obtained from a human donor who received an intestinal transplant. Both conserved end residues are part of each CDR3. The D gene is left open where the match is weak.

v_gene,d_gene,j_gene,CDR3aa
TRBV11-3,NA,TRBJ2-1,CASSLGPFQTSPNEQFF
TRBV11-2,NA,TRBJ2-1,CASSLGWGQHNEQFF
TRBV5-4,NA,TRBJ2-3,CASSLDDRGDTQYF
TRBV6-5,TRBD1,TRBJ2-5,CASSSDRVTFETQYF
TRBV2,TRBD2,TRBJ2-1,CASSGTGLVTEQFF
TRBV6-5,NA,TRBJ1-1,CASSERQMNTEAFF
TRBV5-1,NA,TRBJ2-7,CASSLNSGLQVSYEQYF
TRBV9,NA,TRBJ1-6,CASSVEAGMNSPLHF
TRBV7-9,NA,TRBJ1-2,CASSQIRVEYGYTF
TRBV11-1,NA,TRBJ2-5,CASSPRTQETQYF
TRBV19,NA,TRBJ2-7,CASTGGARLEQYF
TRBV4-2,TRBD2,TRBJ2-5,CASSQLAGGGAQETQYF
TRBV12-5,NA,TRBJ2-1,CASGQRQSLDNEQFF
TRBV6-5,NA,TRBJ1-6,CASSNPNSPLHF
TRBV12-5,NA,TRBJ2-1,CASGGGYNEQFF
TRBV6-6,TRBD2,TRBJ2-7,CASSLSAGDEQYF
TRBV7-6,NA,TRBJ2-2,CASSLALGRANTGELFF
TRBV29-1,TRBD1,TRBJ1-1,CSVNRGPTEAFF
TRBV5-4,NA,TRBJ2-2,CASSFPAGELFF
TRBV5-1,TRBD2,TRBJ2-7,CASSPGVAGNYEQYF
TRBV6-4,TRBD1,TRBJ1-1,CASSDGDRVNTEAFF
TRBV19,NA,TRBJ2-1,CASSIGQENNNEQFF
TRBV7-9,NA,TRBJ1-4,CASRKAGRPNEKLFF
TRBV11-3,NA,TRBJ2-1,CASSSTGYNEQFF
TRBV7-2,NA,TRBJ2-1,CASSLYLAGANEQFF
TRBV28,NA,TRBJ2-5,CASSLAGRGAASGETQYF
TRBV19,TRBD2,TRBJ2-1,CASSLAGGHNEQFF
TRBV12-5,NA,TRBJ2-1,CASEYLGPLFF
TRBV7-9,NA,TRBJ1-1,CASSALIGTEAFF
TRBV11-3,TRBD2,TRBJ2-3,CASSLREGGQYF
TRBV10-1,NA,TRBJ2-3,CARPNRTGRGKGGPTDTQYF
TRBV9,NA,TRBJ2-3,CASSPHTQARTTDTQYF
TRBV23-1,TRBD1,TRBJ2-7,CASSQCTRDSYYEQYF
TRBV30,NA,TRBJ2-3,CAWSVSDTQYF
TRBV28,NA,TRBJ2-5,CASIAVADQETQYF
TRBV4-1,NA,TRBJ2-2,CASSQGALAPGELFF
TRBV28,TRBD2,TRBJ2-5,CASSFYSGSAIVTQYF
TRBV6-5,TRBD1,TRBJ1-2,CASSPGRQGDGYTF
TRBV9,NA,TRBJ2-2,CASGRYRVDTGELFF
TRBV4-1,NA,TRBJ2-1,CASSQVFPGLIGSVNEQFF
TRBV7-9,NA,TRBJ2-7,CASKGTVGYEQYF
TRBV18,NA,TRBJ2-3,CASSPPASSTDTQYF
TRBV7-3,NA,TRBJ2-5,CASSIQGGETQYF
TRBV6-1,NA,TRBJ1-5,CASSQVGQIISNQPQHF
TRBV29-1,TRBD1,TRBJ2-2,CSASTGGPIGELFF
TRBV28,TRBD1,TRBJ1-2,CASRPTGGVYGYTF
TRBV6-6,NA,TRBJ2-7,CASRSQLQYEQYF
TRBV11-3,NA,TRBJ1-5,CASSLGGSGQPQHF
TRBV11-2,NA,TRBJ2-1,CASSPRFVRHEQFF
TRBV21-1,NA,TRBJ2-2,CASSKGGWGIGTGELFF
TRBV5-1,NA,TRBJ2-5,CASSYQETQYF
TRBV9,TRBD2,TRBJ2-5,CASSVVWGTSGSETQYF
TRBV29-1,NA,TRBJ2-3,CSVDRHTDTQYF